This T cell receptor (beta chain) appears in the sequencing data of a study of blood T cell repertoires in COVID-19. Background on the study: Some COVID-19 samples were acute and others convalescent; all came from the United States, Italy and Spain. T cells, B-cell-depleted T cells, or PBMCs supplied cDNA or gDNA.

Source study methods: From reference gene primer amplification, estimates of nucleated cell counts were derived. The data were produced by immunoSEQ multiplex PCR, yet TCRdb's version contains in-frame clones alone and is incomplete. The V and J calls and the clone size are those of that table, but D and trimming were determined from the DNA. Counted here are almost 85,000 clones, over 70% occurring once; the ten biggest clones make up over 35%. The length of the CDR3 is 16 residues. V lost 6 bases, J lost 2 bases, and 7 bases stayed unmatched. Germline V CDR1 and CDR2: MNHEY, SVGEGT. The origin of this receptor is a man older than 75 with active or convalescent COVID-19. The chain employs TRBV6-2 or TRBV6-3 and TRBJ2-3, with 11 bases identical to TRBD2. The sequenced sample was peripheral blood. CDR3 loop: CASSPLAGGNTDTQYF. DNA of the CDR3: TGTGCCAGCAGCCCTCTAGCGGGGGGAAACACAGATACGCAGTATTTT.